This T cell receptor (beta chain) was sequenced during a study of blood T cell repertoires in COVID-19. At the level of the study: Acute-phase and convalescent COVID-19 samples originated in the United States, Italy and Spain.

In its sample, this clone was seen once. This CDR3 is 16 amino acids long. V was pared by 0 bases and J by 7 bases, with 9 bases of the junction left unmatched. The germline CDR1 and CDR2 sequences are MGHRA and YSYEKL. The assay was immunoSEQ multiplex PCR, and TCRdb's table has in-frame clones only and misses some. The table records roughly 150,000 clones, around 89% of them present only once. V is TRBV4-1 and J is TRBJ1-2, with 9 bases matching TRBD1. This receptor was identified in a man aged 55 to 70 with acute or convalescent COVID-19. The source material was peripheral blood. The CDR3 region has the DNA TGCGCCAGCAGCCAAGATGGGAACAGGGGGCTTGGTGGCTACACCTTC. Its protein is CASSQDGNRGLGGYTF.